The source of this TCR beta chain is a study of blood T cell repertoires in COVID-19. Study background: PBMCs, B-cell-depleted T cells, or T cells provided the cDNA or gDNA that made up the material.

Membership in each cohort depended on participant-reported clinical history. The protocol was immunoSEQ multiplex PCR, while the TCRdb copy is restricted to in-frame clones and leaves out a portion. The table has 100,000 to 150,000 clones, 70% to 90% seen once. V was pared by 5 bases and J by 7 bases, with 14 bases between. This CDR3 region has 14 residues. Looked up from germline, CDR1 is MNHEY and CDR2 is SMNVEV (reference sequence). The sequenced sample consisted of PBMCs or T cells enriched from blood (not recorded which). The V gene is TRBV27, the J gene TRBJ1-4; perhaps TRBD1 as D (5 bases). This receptor was identified in a woman aged 45-65 years who had recovered from COVID-19. CDR3: CASSPAGGGEKLFF. The CDR3 coding sequence is TGTGCCAGCAGTCCCGCGGGGGGGGGTGAAAAACTGTTTTTT. Complete variable domain (other parts from reference TRBV27 and TRBJ1-4): EAQVTQNPRYLITVTGKKLTVTCSQNMNHEYMSWYRQDPGLGLRQIYYSMNVEVTDKGDVPEGYKVSRKEKRNFPLILESPSPNQTSLYFCASSPAGGGEKLFFGSGTQLSVL.